This TCR beta chain was observed in a study of T-cell reconstitution after alpha-beta-depleted transplantation in children. The V end lost 3 bases, the J end lost 5 bases, and 11 bases lay between the germline ends. From germline, CDR1 is MNHNY and CDR2 SVGAGI (reference sequence). CDR3 length equals 13 residues. TCRbeta library construction was performed incorporating unique molecular identifiers. TCRdb re-analysed the PCR reads in MiXCR, keeping a single row per CDR3 protein. The profile shows approximately 350,000 distinct CDR3 sequences, over 9% of them singletons. The sample was PBMCs from the stem cell graft donor, taken from the stem cell graft. This TCR derives from a human donor who donated a stem cell graft to a child with acute lymphoblastic leukemia. V usage is TRBV6-6 and J usage is TRBJ2-7; possible D gene TRBD1, 6 bases. The CDR3 reads CASSYSGADEQYF. CDR3 nucleotides: TGTGCCAGCAGTTATTCAGGGGCGGACGAGCAGTACTTC.